The 11 T cell receptor beta chains below come from one sample, sequenced in a study of identifying expanded T cells in peripheral blood (dated by TCRdb to about 2019). The library was built by means of the immunoSEQ multiplex PCR assay. Not all clones reach the TCRdb copy of this immuneACCESS table, which keeps in-frame sequences only. Checked studies attribute under half of the gap to unresolved V genes and leave the rest unexplained. This sample lists 100,000 or so clones; more than 70% were detected once. Clones ranked in the top ten supply around an eighth of the sample. Sequencing was performed on blood. Source of these receptors: a person between 18 and 75 years old in good health.

V gene TRBV6-1 combines with J gene TRBJ2-7; D perhaps matches TRBD1 (5 bases). CDR1 and CDR2 (germline): MNHNS, SASEGT. V was trimmed by 5 bases and J by 4 bases, leaving 12 bases between them. This CDR3 is built from 13 residues. The CDR3 loop is CASSPQVRYEQYF. The CDR3 region has the DNA TGTGCCAGCAGTCCACAGGTTAGGTACGAGCAGTACTTC.

This clone was counted once. V gene TRBV5-4 combines with J gene TRBJ2-7, with D possibly TRBD2 on 6 matching bases. Deletions cut 4 bases from V and 4 bases from J, with 18 bases between. The CDR3 runs to 15 residues. Germline CDR1 and CDR2: SGHNT and YYREEE (reference sequence). This CDR3 is CASSPGVAEIYEQYF. CDR3 coding DNA: TGTGCCAGCAGCCCCGGGGTAGCGGAGATTTACGAGCAGTACTTC.

This chain uses TRBV18 with TRBJ1-1, with D unclear. Trimming stripped 5 bases from V and 4 bases from J, with 14 bases between. CDR1 KGHSH and CDR2 LQKENI come from the germline V gene. This CDR3 is 14 amino acids long. Here the CDR3 DNA reads TGTGCCAGCTCATCTGGACGGGAGATCACTGAAGCTTTCTTT. This codes for CASSSGREITEAFF.

V and J are TRBV19 and TRBJ1-4; D is undetermined. Trimming shortened V by 6 bases and J by 7 bases, and 18 bases separated the two germline ends. The CDR3 contains 15 residues. Germline loops: CDR1 LNHDA, CDR2 SQIVND (reference sequence). The CDR3 sequence is CASSLSLVGGEKLFF. The DNA for the CDR3 is TGTGCCAGTAGCCTCTCCTTGGTCGGAGGTGAAAAACTGTTTTTT.

V gene TRBV4-2 combines with J gene TRBJ2-3, with D hard to call. The V end lost 5 bases, the J end lost 0 bases, and 6 bases lay between the germline ends. The germline V gene encodes CDR1 LGHNA and CDR2 YNFKEQ. The CDR3 covers 13 residues. The chain's CDR3 is CASSSISTDTQYF. CDR3 sequence (DNA): TGTGCCAGCAGCTCAATTAGCACAGATACGCAGTATTTT.

The chain carries TRBV5-6 and TRBJ2-7, with 7 bases aligning to TRBD2. With 0 bases clipped from V and 6 bases from J, the junction kept 15 bases outside the gene matches. The germline V gene encodes CDR1 SGHDT and CDR2 YYEEEE. There are 17 residues in the CDR3. The DNA of the CDR3 is TGTGCCAGCAGCTTGGGGTGGACTAGTTTGGGCTCTCTCGAGCAGTACTTC. Protein sequence: CASSLGWTSLGSLEQYF. Using reference TRBV5-6 and TRBJ2-7 for the parts outside the CDR3, the full variable domain is DAGVTQSPTHLIKTRGQQVTLRCSPKSGHDTVSWYQQALGQGPQFIFQYYEEEERQRGNFPDRFSGHQFPNYSSELNVNALLLGDSALYLCASSLGWTSLGSLEQYFGPGTRLTVT.

DNA for the CDR3: TGCGCCAGCAGCCCACAATGGGGGGCTGCTGGAAACACCATATATTTT. Translated, it gives CASSPQWGAAGNTIYF. The rearrangement uses TRBV4-1 and TRBJ1-3; tentative D call: TRBD1 (6 bases). V was clipped by 4 bases and J by 2 bases, with 15 bases between them. CDR3 length: 16 residues. Germline V gives CDR1 MGHRA, CDR2 YSYEKL.

The sample holds one count of this clone. The J gene is TRBJ1-1, the V gene TRBV28; 10 bases fit TRBD1. V dropped 2 bases and J dropped 6; count of bases not matched to a gene: 6. Germline values: CDR1 MDHEN, CDR2 SYDVKM. The CDR3 extends over 15 amino acids. The CDR3 protein is CASSLPGQGRAEAFF. The CDR3 nucleotides are TGTGCCAGCAGTTTACCGGGACAGGGGCGGGCTGAAGCTTTCTTT.

The chain couples TRBV9 to TRBJ2-2; D is unresolved. This CDR3 spans 14 amino acids. V dropped 0 bases and J dropped 3 bases, with 6 bases sitting between them. Germline CDR1 and CDR2: SGDLS and YYNGEE. CDR3 region: CASSVALDTGELFF. The CDR3 region has the DNA TGTGCCAGCAGCGTAGCTCTCGACACCGGGGAGCTGTTTTTT. The full variable domain, its missing parts supplied by reference TRBV9 and TRBJ2-2, is DSGVTQTPKHLITATGQRVTLRCSPRSGDLSVYWYQQSLDQGLQFLIQYYNGEERAKGNILERFSAQQFPDLHSELNLSSLELGDSALYFCASSVALDTGELFFGEGSRLTVL.

The chain joins TRBV19 to TRBJ1-5, with D unresolved. V was trimmed by 5 bases and J by 9 bases, leaving 14 bases between them. The CDR3 is 13 amino acids. In germline, CDR1 is LNHDA, CDR2 SQIVND (reference sequence). CDR3 in DNA: TGTGCCAGTAGTCTTCCCCCAAGGAGGCCCCAGCATTTT. Amino acids: CASSLPPRRPQHF. Full variable domain (missing parts from reference TRBV19 and TRBJ1-5): DGGITQSPKYLFRKEGQNVTLSCEQNLNHDAMYWYRQDPGQGLRLIYYSQIVNDFQKGDIAEGYSVSREKKESFPLTVTSAQKNPTAFYLCASSLPPRRPQHFGDGTRLSIL.

The genes are TRBV7-9 and TRBJ2-7; 8 bases agree with TRBD1. The CDR3 has 14 residues. After removal of 4 bases from V and 7 bases from J, the junction contained 9 bases not matched to a gene. Germline values: CDR1 SEHNR, CDR2 FQNEAQ (reference sequence). CDR3 in amino acids: CASSSYQGAREQYF. In DNA, the CDR3 is TGTGCCAGCAGCTCATACCAGGGGGCGAGGGAGCAGTACTTC. Looking up the rest from reference TRBV7-9 and TRBJ2-7 gives the full variable domain: DTGVSQNPRHKITKRGQNVTFRCDPISEHNRLYWYRQTLGQGPEFLTYFQNEAQLEKSRLLSDRFSAERPKGSFSTLEIQRTEQGDSAMYLCASSSYQGAREQYFGPGTRLTVT.